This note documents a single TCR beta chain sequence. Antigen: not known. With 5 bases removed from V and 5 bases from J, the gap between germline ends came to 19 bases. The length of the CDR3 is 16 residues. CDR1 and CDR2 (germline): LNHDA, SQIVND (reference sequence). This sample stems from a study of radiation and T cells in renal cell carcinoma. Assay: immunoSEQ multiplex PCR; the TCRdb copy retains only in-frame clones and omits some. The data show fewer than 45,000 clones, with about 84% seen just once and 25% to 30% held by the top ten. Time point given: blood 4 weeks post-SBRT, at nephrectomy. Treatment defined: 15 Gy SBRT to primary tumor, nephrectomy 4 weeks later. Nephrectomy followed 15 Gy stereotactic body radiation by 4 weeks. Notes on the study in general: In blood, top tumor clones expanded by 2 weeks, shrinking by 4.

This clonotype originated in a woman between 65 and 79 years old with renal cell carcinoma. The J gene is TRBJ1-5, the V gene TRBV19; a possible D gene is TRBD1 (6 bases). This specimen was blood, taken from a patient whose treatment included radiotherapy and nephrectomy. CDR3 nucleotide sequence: TGTGCCAGTAGTCGCCGAGAGGGGGGTTCGTATCAGCCCCAGCATTTT. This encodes CASSRREGGSYQPQHF.